This T cell receptor beta chain was retrieved from a study of identical twins. The V and J ends lost 4 bases and 4 bases, in that order; junction bases with no gene match: 6. Germline V gives CDR1 DFQATT, CDR2 SNEGSKA (reference sequence). This CDR3 is 14 amino acids long. TCRdb re-analysed the 5' RACE reads in MiXCR, keeping a single row per CDR3 protein. The sample records about 240,000 distinct CDR3 sequences, about 10% being singletons. The sequence came from a man aged 50-59 years in good health. The chain is built from TRBV20-1 and TRBJ2-2; TRBD2 matches 7 bases. The material sequenced was memory T cells sorted from blood. DNA of the CDR3: TGCAGTGCTACCCGGGAGGACGGCACCGGGGAGCTGTTTTTT. Protein sequence: CSATREDGTGELFF.